The 20 T cell receptor beta chains below all came from one sample that was sequenced in a study of blood T cell repertoires in COVID-19. Generated by immunoSEQ multiplex PCR, the TCRdb table keeps only in-frame clones and is missing some. The sample includes 200,000 to 250,000 clones, 80% to 90% of them seen just once. The sequencing sample was made of PBMCs or T cells enriched from blood (not recorded which). The origin of the receptors is a woman aged 25 to 39 who had been exposed to COVID-19.

The chain has TRBV30 and TRBJ1-5; TRBD1 might be the D (6 bases). V lost 5 bases and J 4 bases, leaving 15 bases between the germline ends. Per the germline V gene, CDR1 is GTSNPN and CDR2 is SVGIG (reference sequence). The CDR3 totals 14 residues. CDR3 DNA sequence: TGTGCCTGGGGTCTTGGACAGCTAAATCAGCCCCAGCATTTT. This encodes CAWGLGQLNQPQHF.

CDR3 amino acids: CASSETPGLTSYEQYF. The DNA of the CDR3 is TGTGCCAGCAGCGAAACACCAGGACTAACATCCTACGAGCAGTACTTC. The chain couples TRBV16 to TRBJ2-7, with D possibly being TRBD2 (6 bases). This CDR3 has 16 residues. Trimming removed 5 bases at V and 1 base at J, with 18 bases between. Germline V gene sequence: CDR1 KGHSY, CDR2 FQNENV.

The chain combines TRBV12-5 with TRBJ2-2; 10 nucleotides match TRBD1. The CDR3 is 14 amino acids. Per the germline V gene, CDR1 is LGHNT and CDR2 is FRNRAP. The V gene end was trimmed by 6 bases and the J gene end by 6 bases; junction bases not matched to a gene: 4. The CDR3 DNA reads TGTGCTAGTGGGACAGGGGGCGTCGCCGGGGAGCTGTTTTTT. Its protein product is CASGTGGVAGELFF.

The chain recombines TRBV30 with TRBJ1-1, with unresolved D. Germline V gene sequence: CDR1 GTSNPN, CDR2 SVGIG (reference sequence). V lost 4 bases, J lost 4 bases, and 13 bases lay in between. The CDR3 is 13 amino acids. The CDR3 nucleotides are TGTGCCTGGAACCAGGTGAGGGTCACTGAAGCTTTCTTT. Amino acids: CAWNQVRVTEAFF.

The V and J genes are TRBV25-1 and TRBJ2-1; D remains ambiguous. Between the trimmed V and J ends, which lost 0 bases and 4 bases, there was a span of 10 bases. The germline CDR1 and CDR2 sequences are MGHDK and SYGVNS. The CDR3 loop spans 15 amino acids. The CDR3 bases are TGTGCCAGCAGTGAATATTCTCCCAGTTACAATGAGCAGTTCTTC. The encoded protein is CASSEYSPSYNEQFF.

As regards this clone: The junction and the germline gene differ at one end; a read error may be behind it. The rearrangement links TRBV5-1 to TRBJ2-5; 16 bases agree with TRBD2. The CDR3 sequence is 13 residues long. Germline CDR1 SGHRS, CDR2 YFSETQ. The CDR3 reads CASSRGLAGGEDF. The CDR3, as DNA: TGCGCCAGCAGCAGGGGACTAGCGGGAGGGGAGGACTTC.

This sequence joins TRBV5-4 and TRBJ2-3; D gene unclear. V dropped 4 bases and J dropped 4 bases, with 13 bases sitting between them. CDR1 and CDR2 from the germline V gene are SGHNT and YYREEE (reference sequence). The CDR3 has 14 residues. The CDR3 loop is CASSRGRAADTQYF. The CDR3 DNA sequence: TGTGCCAGCAGCCGAGGAAGAGCCGCAGATACGCAGTATTTT.

The chain has TRBV18 and TRBJ2-1; 7 bases align to TRBD2. V shed 6 bases and J 7 bases; nucleotides not matched to a gene: 6. Germline-derived CDR1 and CDR2 are KGHSH and LQKENI. The CDR3 is 13 residues long. This chain's CDR3 is CASSGPAGNEQFF. Written as DNA, the CDR3 is TGTGCCAGCTCCGGACCAGCGGGGAATGAGCAGTTCTTC.

The rearrangement joins TRBV13 to TRBJ2-1, with D maybe TRBD2 (6 bases). The CDR3 is 17 amino acids. Deletions cut 0 bases from V and 5 bases from J, with 17 bases between. Germline V gene data show CDR1 as PRHDT and CDR2 as FYEKMQ (reference sequence). CDR3 protein: CASSLGGYRELNNEQFF. The DNA for the CDR3 is TGTGCCAGCAGCTTAGGGGGTTATCGGGAGTTAAACAATGAGCAGTTCTTC.

On this clone itself: Different DNA sequences within this sample yield the same CDR3. CDR3 in amino acids: CASSVAGGAETQYF. The CDR3 DNA follows: TGTGCCAGCAGCGTAGCAGGGGGCGCGGAGACCCAGTACTTC. V and J are TRBV9 and TRBJ2-5, with TRBD1 matching 8 bases. The germline gives CDR1 SGDLS, CDR2 YYNGEE. This CDR3 is 14 amino acids long. Losses at the gene ends were 0 bases for V and 5 bases for J; bases not matched to a gene: 3. The whole variable domain, remainder taken from reference TRBV9 and TRBJ2-5, is DSGVTQTPKHLITATGQRVTLRCSPRSGDLSVYWYQQSLDQGLQFLIQYYNGEERAKGNILERFSAQQFPDLHSELNLSSLELGDSALYFCASSVAGGAETQYFGPGTRLLVL.

This clone was seen just once. The gene calls are TRBV5-1 and TRBJ2-1, with 8 bases lining up with TRBD2. The CDR3 extends over 16 amino acids. Trimming cost V 0 bases and J 6 bases; bases outside gene matches: 8. Germline V gene sequence: CDR1 SGHRS, CDR2 YFSETQ. The CDR3 spells CASSLDGGRLVNEQFF. CDR3 nucleotide sequence: TGCGCCAGCAGCTTGGACGGCGGGAGGTTAGTCAATGAGCAGTTCTTC.

This clone was picked up one time. This chain connects TRBV19 to TRBJ1-3; no reliable D call. Trimming took 6 bases from V and 2 from J, leaving 14 bases between them. The germline V gene encodes CDR1 LNHDA and CDR2 SQIVND (reference sequence). CDR3 length: 15 amino acids. In DNA form, the CDR3 reads TGTGCCAGTAGGCGACTCCAACACGCTGGAAACACCATATATTTT. This translates into CASRRLQHAGNTIYF.

This chain uses TRBV19 with TRBJ1-1, with TRBD1 matching over 7 bases. The J segment lost 0 bases and the V segment lost 0 bases, leaving 13 bases of the junction unmatched. The CDR3 covers 19 residues. Per the germline V gene, CDR1 is LNHDA and CDR2 is SQIVND (reference sequence). In nucleotides, the CDR3 is TGTGCCAGTAGTATAGATCTATTGGGACAGACTCACATGAACACTGAAGCTTTCTTT. This translates into CASSIDLLGQTHMNTEAFF.

The J gene is TRBJ1-2, the V gene TRBV6-1; 8 nucleotides align to TRBD1. This CDR3 contains 16 residues. The junction had 11 bases not matched to a gene; V was cut back by 4 bases and J by 4 bases. CDR1 MNHNS and CDR2 SASEGT come from the germline V gene. The DNA for the CDR3 is TGTGCCAGCAGTGCCAAGACAGGGGCGATGGGCTATGGCTACACCTTC. Amino acids: CASSAKTGAMGYGYTF.

The V call is TRBV28, the J call TRBJ2-1; 10 positions match TRBD2. This CDR3 spans 15 amino acids. Unmatched junction bases numbered 9, after V lost 6 bases and J lost 7 bases. Germline V gene lookup returns CDR1 MDHEN and CDR2 SYDVKM. As DNA, the CDR3 is TGTGCCAGCAGGCCATCTAGCGGGAGTCTGAATGAGCAGTTCTTC. Encoded protein: CASRPSSGSLNEQFF.

The gene calls are TRBV4-1 and TRBJ2-7, with D possibly TRBD1 on 5 matching bases. This CDR3 contains 13 residues. Per germline, CDR1 MGHRA and CDR2 YSYEKL. V lost 4 bases and J lost 3, with 10 bases in between. CDR3 in DNA: TGCGCCAGCAGCCCTAGACAGAGCTACGAGCAGTACTTC. It translates to CASSPRQSYEQYF.

The rearrangement uses TRBV11-2 and TRBJ2-7; perhaps TRBD2 as D (5 bases). The germline V gene has CDR1 SGHAT and CDR2 FQNNGV. The CDR3 is made up of 15 amino acids. V dropped 1 base and J dropped 1 base, with 11 bases sitting between them. The chain's CDR3 is CASSLVAAGSYEQYF. As DNA, the CDR3 is TGTGCCAGCAGCTTAGTCGCTGCGGGTTCCTACGAGCAGTACTTC.

The chain couples TRBV11-2 to TRBJ1-2; D ambiguous. This CDR3 has 13 residues. CDR1 and CDR2 (germline): SGHAT, FQNNGV. The V and J ends lost 1 base and 9 bases respectively, with 12 bases between them. The CDR3 bases are TGTGCCAGCAGCTTAGGTCGTCCCGAGAGCTACACCTTC. It specifies CASSLGRPESYTF. Combining the CDR3 with reference TRBV11-2 and TRBJ1-2 gives the whole variable domain EAGVAQSPRYKIIEKRQSVAFWCNPISGHATLYWYQQILGQGPKLLIQFQNNGVVDDSQLPKDRFSAERLKGVDSTLKIQPAKLEDSAVYLCASSLGRPESYTFGSGTRLTVV.

A single count supports this clone. The CDR3 is CASSAVAGVRYEQYF. Written as DNA, the CDR3 is TGTGCCAGCAGCGCAGTCGCGGGAGTACGCTACGAGCAGTACTTC. The rearrangement joins TRBV7-2 to TRBJ2-7, with TRBD2 matching over 7 bases. This CDR3 region has 15 residues. V trimming: 5 bases; J trimming: 3 bases; junction bases outside the gene matches: 10. The germline V gene has CDR1 SGHTA and CDR2 FQGNSA.

The rearrangement joins TRBV13 to TRBJ2-7; 7 nucleotides match TRBD2. After removal of 5 bases from V and 1 base from J, the junction contained 11 bases not matched to a gene. Germline V gene lookup returns CDR1 PRHDT and CDR2 FYEKMQ (reference sequence). The CDR3 runs 16 residues. This chain's CDR3 is CASSRALGGGSYEQYF. The CDR3 DNA follows: TGTGCCAGCAGCCGTGCTCTGGGGGGGGGTTCCTACGAGCAGTACTTC.